Listed below are T cell receptor beta chains from one sample, sequenced in a study of graft-versus-host responses after intestinal transplantation. TCRdb keeps only in-frame clones here, not all; method: immunoSEQ multiplex PCR. The repertoire consists of roughly 2,000 clones, with roughly 90% occurring once and the leading ten covering about 7.4%. Sample: ileum tissue, taken roughly 53 weeks after intestinal transplantation. The receptors were gathered from a human patient who received an intestinal transplant, so some T cells may come from the graft donor. The CDR3 runs from the conserved cysteine through the conserved F or W. The order of the fields is clone size, J gene, D gene, V gene, CDR3 protein, CDR3 DNA. The D gene is left open where the match is weak. The size entry is marked missing in some rows and otherwise reads once, few, many or a size class.

abundance: -; j_gene: TRBJ1-4; d_gene: TRBD1; v_gene: TRBV11-1; CDR3aa: CASSLDLPGQVYRVEKLFF; CDR3nt: TGTGCCAGCAGCTTAGACCTACCGGGACAGGTTTATCGGGTGGAAAAACTGTTTTTT
abundance: few; j_gene: TRBJ1-4; d_gene: TRBD1; v_gene: TRBV19; CDR3aa: CASNDRVGEKLFF; CDR3nt: TGTGCCAGTAACGACAGGGTTGGCGAAAAACTGTTTTTT
abundance: -; j_gene: TRBJ1-2; d_gene: -; v_gene: TRBV4-2; CDR3aa: CASSQDRDIDYGYTF; CDR3nt: TGTGCCAGCAGCCAAGACCGGGACATCGACTATGGCTACACCTTC
abundance: -; j_gene: TRBJ2-5; d_gene: -; v_gene: TRBV7-9; CDR3aa: CASSLLQGETQYF; CDR3nt: TGTGCCAGCAGCCTGCTGCAGGGAGAGACCCAGTACTTC
abundance: -; j_gene: TRBJ2-2; d_gene: TRBD2; v_gene: TRBV6-5; CDR3aa: CASSASGSHGELFF; CDR3nt: TGTGCCAGCAGCGCTAGCGGGAGTCACGGGGAGCTGTTTTTT
abundance: once; j_gene: TRBJ1-5; d_gene: -; v_gene: TRBV5-3; CDR3aa: CANPTAYSNQPQHF; CDR3nt: TGTGCCAACCCGACAGCATATAGCAATCAGCCCCAGCATTTT
abundance: -; j_gene: TRBJ1-1; d_gene: -; v_gene: TRBV5-3; CDR3aa: CARTPSPARRDTEAFF; CDR3nt: TGTGCCAGAACCCCGAGCCCGGCGCGCAGGGACACTGAAGCTTTCTTT
abundance: once; j_gene: TRBJ2-3; d_gene: -; v_gene: TRBV11-3; CDR3aa: CASSSYRVGTDTQYF; CDR3nt: TGTGCCAGCAGCTCCTACAGGGTGGGGACAGATACGCAGTATTTT
abundance: -; j_gene: TRBJ1-5; d_gene: -; v_gene: TRBV4-2; CDR3aa: CASSQETGEVGQPQHF; CDR3nt: TGTGCCAGCAGCCAAGAGACAGGCGAAGTGGGTCAGCCCCAGCATTTT
abundance: large; j_gene: TRBJ1-6; d_gene: -; v_gene: TRBV5-1; CDR3aa: CASSLGGDGSPLHF; CDR3nt: TGCGCCAGCAGCCTGGGGGGGGATGGTTCACCCCTCCACTTT
abundance: -; j_gene: TRBJ1-1; d_gene: -; v_gene: TRBV5-1; CDR3aa: CASSLLGSTEAFF; CDR3nt: TGCGCCAGCAGCTTGCTGGGTTCCACTGAAGCTTTCTTT
abundance: -; j_gene: TRBJ2-7; d_gene: -; v_gene: TRBV7-9; CDR3aa: CAGSWDNSYEQYF; CDR3nt: TGTGCCGGCAGCTGGGACAACTCCTACGAGCAGTACTTC
abundance: -; j_gene: TRBJ1-1; d_gene: -; v_gene: TRBV7-7; CDR3aa: CASSRTLEAFF; CDR3nt: TGTGCCAGCAGTCGGACCTTGGAAGCTTTCTTT
abundance: once; j_gene: TRBJ2-7; d_gene: TRBD1; v_gene: TRBV5-1; CDR3aa: CASSSGQGIGEQYF; CDR3nt: TGCGCCAGCAGCTCGGGACAGGGGATCGGCGAGCAGTACTTC
abundance: -; j_gene: TRBJ2-5; d_gene: TRBD2; v_gene: TRBV2; CDR3aa: CASSEGGLAEIQETQYF; CDR3nt: TGTGCCAGCAGTGAGGGGGGGTTAGCGGAGATCCAAGAGACCCAGTACTTC
abundance: -; j_gene: TRBJ2-3; d_gene: -; v_gene: TRBV18; CDR3aa: CASSATAWGTDTQYF; CDR3nt: TGTGCCAGCTCAGCGACTGCTTGGGGAACAGATACGCAGTATTTT
abundance: -; j_gene: TRBJ2-7; d_gene: TRBD1; v_gene: TRBV7-6; CDR3aa: CASSLGGTGRREQYF; CDR3nt: TGTGCCAGCAGCTTAGGGGGGACAGGGCGCCGCGAGCAGTACTTC
abundance: -; j_gene: TRBJ1-2; d_gene: TRBD1; v_gene: TRBV7-2; CDR3aa: CASSFGGGQGLGGYTF; CDR3nt: TGTGCCAGCAGCTTTGGGGGGGGACAGGGGCTCGGTGGCTACACCTTC
abundance: once; j_gene: TRBJ1-5; d_gene: -; v_gene: TRBV7-3; CDR3aa: CASSLGLADTQHF; CDR3nt: TGTGCCAGCAGCTTAGGACTAGCAGATACGCAGCATTTT
abundance: -; j_gene: TRBJ2-5; d_gene: TRBD2; v_gene: TRBV4-1; CDR3aa: CASSHGGGDQETQYF; CDR3nt: TGCGCCAGCAGCCATGGCGGGGGGGACCAAGAGACCCAGTACTTC
abundance: -; j_gene: TRBJ2-2; d_gene: TRBD2; v_gene: TRBV6-4; CDR3aa: CASSPLAGEGTGELFF; CDR3nt: TGTGCCAGCAGTCCCTTAGCGGGAGAGGGGACCGGGGAGCTGTTTTTT
abundance: -; j_gene: TRBJ1-1; d_gene: -; v_gene: TRBV19; CDR3aa: CASSIYLQNTEAFF; CDR3nt: TGTGCCAGTAGTATCTATCTTCAGAACACTGAAGCTTTCTTT
abundance: -; j_gene: TRBJ1-1; d_gene: -; v_gene: TRBV29-1; CDR3aa: CSAHRWDTEAFF; CDR3nt: TGCAGCGCACACCGGTGGGACACTGAAGCTTTCTTT
abundance: -; j_gene: TRBJ2-7; d_gene: -; v_gene: TRBV5-1; CDR3aa: CASSLQQSSYEQYF; CDR3nt: TGCGCCAGCAGCTTACAGCAAAGCTCCTACGAGCAGTACTTC
abundance: -; j_gene: TRBJ2-5; d_gene: -; v_gene: TRBV5-1; CDR3aa: CASGSGTQETQYF; CDR3nt: TGCGCCAGCGGGTCGGGGACCCAAGAGACCCAGTACTTC
abundance: -; j_gene: TRBJ2-2; d_gene: -; v_gene: TRBV6-6; CDR3aa: CASSYGGNTGELFF; CDR3nt: TGTGCCAGCAGTTATGGCGGAAACACCGGGGAGCTGTTTTTT
abundance: -; j_gene: TRBJ1-1; d_gene: -; v_gene: TRBV30; CDR3aa: CAWSLDGGTEAFF; CDR3nt: TGTGCCTGGAGCTTAGACGGAGGGACTGAAGCTTTCTTT
abundance: -; j_gene: TRBJ1-2; d_gene: -; v_gene: TRBV11-1; CDR3aa: CASSWYYKAGKIYGYTF; CDR3nt: TGTGCCAGCAGCTGGTATTATAAGGCTGGAAAGATCTATGGCTACACCTTC